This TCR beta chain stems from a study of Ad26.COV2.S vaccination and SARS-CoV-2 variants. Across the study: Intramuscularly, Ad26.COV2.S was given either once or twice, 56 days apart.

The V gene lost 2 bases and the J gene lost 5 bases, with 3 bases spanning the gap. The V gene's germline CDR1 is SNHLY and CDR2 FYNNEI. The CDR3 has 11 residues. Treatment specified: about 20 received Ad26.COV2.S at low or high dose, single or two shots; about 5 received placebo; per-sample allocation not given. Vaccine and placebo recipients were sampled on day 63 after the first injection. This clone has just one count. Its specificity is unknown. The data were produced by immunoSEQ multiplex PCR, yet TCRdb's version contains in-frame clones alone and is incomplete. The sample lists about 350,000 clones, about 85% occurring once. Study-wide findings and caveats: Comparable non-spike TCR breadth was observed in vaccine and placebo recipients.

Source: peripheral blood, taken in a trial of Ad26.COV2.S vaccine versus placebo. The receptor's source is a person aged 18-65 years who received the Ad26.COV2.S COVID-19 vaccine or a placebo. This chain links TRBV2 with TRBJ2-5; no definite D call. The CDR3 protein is CASSEWETQYF. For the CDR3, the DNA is TGTGCCAGCAGTGAATGGGAGACCCAGTACTTC.